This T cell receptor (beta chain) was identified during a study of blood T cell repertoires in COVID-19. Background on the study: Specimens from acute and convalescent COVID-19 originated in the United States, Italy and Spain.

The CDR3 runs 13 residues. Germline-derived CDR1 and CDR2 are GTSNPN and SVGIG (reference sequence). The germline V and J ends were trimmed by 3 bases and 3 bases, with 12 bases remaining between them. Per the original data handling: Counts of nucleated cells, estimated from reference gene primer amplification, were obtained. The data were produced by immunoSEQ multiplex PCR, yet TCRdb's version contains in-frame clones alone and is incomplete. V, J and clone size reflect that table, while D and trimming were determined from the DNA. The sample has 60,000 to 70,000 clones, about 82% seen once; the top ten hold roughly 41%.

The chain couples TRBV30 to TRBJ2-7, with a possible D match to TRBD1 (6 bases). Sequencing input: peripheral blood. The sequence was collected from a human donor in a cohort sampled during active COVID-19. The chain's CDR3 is CAWRTGKYYEQYF. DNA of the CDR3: TGTGCCTGGAGAACAGGGAAGTACTACGAGCAGTACTTC.